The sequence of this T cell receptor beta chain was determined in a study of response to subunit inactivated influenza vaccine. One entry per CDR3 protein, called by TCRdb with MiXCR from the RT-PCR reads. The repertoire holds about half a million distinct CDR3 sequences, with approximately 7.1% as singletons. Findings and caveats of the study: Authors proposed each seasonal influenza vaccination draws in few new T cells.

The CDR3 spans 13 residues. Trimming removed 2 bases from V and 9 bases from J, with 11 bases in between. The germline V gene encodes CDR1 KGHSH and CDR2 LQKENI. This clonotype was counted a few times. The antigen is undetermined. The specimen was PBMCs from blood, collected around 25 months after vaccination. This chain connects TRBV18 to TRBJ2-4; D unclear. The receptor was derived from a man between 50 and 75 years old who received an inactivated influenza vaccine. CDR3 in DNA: TGTGCCAGCTCACCAGGTATAGTTGGCATTCAGTACTTC. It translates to CASSPGIVGIQYF.